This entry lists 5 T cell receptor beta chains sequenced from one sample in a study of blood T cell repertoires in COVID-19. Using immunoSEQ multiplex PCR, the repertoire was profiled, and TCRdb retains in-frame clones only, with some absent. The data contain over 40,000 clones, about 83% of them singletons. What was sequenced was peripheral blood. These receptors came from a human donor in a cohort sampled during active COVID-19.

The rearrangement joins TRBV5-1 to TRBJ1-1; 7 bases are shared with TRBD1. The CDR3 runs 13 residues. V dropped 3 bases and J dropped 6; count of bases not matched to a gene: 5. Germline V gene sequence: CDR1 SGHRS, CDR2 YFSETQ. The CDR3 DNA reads TGCGCCAGCAGCTCGATTGACAGGGCTGAAGCTTTCTTT. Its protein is CASSSIDRAEAFF.

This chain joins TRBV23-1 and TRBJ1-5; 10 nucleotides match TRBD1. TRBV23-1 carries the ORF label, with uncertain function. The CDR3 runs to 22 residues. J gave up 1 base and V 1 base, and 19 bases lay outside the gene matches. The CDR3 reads CASSQFERPRQGATISNQPQHF. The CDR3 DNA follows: TGCGCCAGCAGTCAATTTGAGAGACCCAGACAGGGGGCGACTATAAGCAATCAGCCCCAGCATTTT.

The CDR3 sequence: CASSQGLAGGVETQYF. The CDR3 bases are TGTGCCAGCAGCCAGGGACTAGCGGGGGGTGTAGAGACCCAGTACTTC. This chain connects TRBV11-2 to TRBJ2-5; 15 bases align to TRBD2. The CDR3 is 16 residues long. Germline V gene sequence: CDR1 SGHAT, CDR2 FQNNGV. V lost 5 bases to trimming and J lost 4 bases; unmatched junction nucleotides: 5.

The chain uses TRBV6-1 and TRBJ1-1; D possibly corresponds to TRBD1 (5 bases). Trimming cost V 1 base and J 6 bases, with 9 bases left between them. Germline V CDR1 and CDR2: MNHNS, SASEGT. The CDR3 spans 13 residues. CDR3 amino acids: CASSEGGVPEAFF. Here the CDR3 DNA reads TGTGCCAGCAGTGAAGGGGGGGTGCCTGAAGCTTTCTTT.

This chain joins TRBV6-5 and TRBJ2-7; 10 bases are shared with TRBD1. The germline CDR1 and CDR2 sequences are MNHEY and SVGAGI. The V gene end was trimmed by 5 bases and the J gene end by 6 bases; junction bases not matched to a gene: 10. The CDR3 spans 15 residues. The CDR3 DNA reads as TGTGCCAGCAGTCGACCGGGACAGGGGCTAATCGAGCAGTACTTC. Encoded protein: CASSRPGQGLIEQYF.